The sequence of this TCR beta chain was determined in a study of blood T cell repertoires in COVID-19. At the level of the study: The origin of the acute and convalescent COVID-19 samples was the United States, Italy and Spain. PBMCs, B-cell-depleted T cells, or T cells were the source of the cDNA or gDNA that made up the material.

The trim removed 5 bases at V and 0 bases at J, leaving 13 bases unmatched. CDR1 is SGHTA, CDR2 FQGNSA, per germline. The CDR3 is 17 residues long. Followed longitudinally, the Seattle patients had been enrolled during active infection. Authors' analysis steps: Amplification with reference gene primers provided the estimates of nucleated cell counts. Profiling relied on immunoSEQ multiplex PCR, and the TCRdb table lists in-frame clones only, not all of them. From that table come the V and J calls and clone size; the DNA was used to work out D and trimming. Among a few hundred thousand clones listed, roughly 86% were seen once.

The J gene is TRBJ2-7, the V gene TRBV7-2, with TRBD1 identical over 7 bases. This TCR derives from an older woman with COVID-19, enrolled during active disease. Sequenced material: peripheral blood. The CDR3 reads CASSPRDRVWVSYEQYF. CDR3 DNA sequence: TGTGCCAGCAGCCCCCGCGACAGGGTCTGGGTCTCCTACGAGCAGTACTTC.